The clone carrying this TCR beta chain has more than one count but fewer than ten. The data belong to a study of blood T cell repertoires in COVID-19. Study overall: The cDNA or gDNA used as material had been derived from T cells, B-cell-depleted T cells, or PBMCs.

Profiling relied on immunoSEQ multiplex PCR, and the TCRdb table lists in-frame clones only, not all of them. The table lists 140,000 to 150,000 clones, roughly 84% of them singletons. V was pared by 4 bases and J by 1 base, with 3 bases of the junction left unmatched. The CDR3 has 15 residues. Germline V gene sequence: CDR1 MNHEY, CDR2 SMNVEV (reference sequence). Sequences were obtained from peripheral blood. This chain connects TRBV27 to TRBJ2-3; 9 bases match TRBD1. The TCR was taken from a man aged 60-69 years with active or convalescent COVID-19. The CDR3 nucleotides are TGTGCCAGCAGTTACAGGGGGCTTGGCACAGATACGCAGTATTTT. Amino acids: CASSYRGLGTDTQYF.